Listed here is a single TCR beta chain. Its antigen is as yet unknown. This specimen belongs to a study of vaccination and CD4 T cells after COVID-19. Stated treatment: approximately 10-day PBMC culture with coronavirus spike peptide pools or control peptides (ViraFEST assay). CDR3 length: 15 amino acids. Germline V gene data show CDR1 as SGHTA and CDR2 as FQGNSA. Trimming cost V 3 bases and J 6 bases, with 14 bases left between them. An Oncomine TCR Beta short-read assay was used to sequence the DNA from cultured CD4+ T cells. In TCRdb, the PCR reads were re-called with MiXCR into one record per CDR3 protein. Of 20,000 or so distinct CDR3 sequences in the sample, roughly two thirds are singletons; the top ten hold around 7.3%.

The specimen sequenced was CD4+ T cells from blood, cultured in vitro. The receptor was derived from a human donor who had recovered from COVID-19. This chain joins TRBV7-2 and TRBJ2-2; D is undetermined. CDR3 DNA sequence: TGTGCCAGCAGCTTGGCCGGGCCCTTCGCCGGGGAGCTGTTTTTT. Its translation is CASSLAGPFAGELFF.